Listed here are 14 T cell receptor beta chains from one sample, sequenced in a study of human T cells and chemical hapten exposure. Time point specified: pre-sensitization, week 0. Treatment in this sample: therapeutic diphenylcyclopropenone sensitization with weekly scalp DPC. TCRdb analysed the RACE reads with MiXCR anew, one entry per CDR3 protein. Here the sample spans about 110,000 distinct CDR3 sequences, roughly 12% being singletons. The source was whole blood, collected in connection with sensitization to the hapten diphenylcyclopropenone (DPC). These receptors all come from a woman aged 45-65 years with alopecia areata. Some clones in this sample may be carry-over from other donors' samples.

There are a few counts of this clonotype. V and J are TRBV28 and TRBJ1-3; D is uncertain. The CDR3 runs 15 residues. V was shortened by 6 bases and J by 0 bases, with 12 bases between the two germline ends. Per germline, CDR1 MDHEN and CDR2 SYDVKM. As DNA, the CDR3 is TGTGCCAGCAGCCTATCCCCGAGCTCTGGAAACACCATATATTTT. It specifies CASSLSPSSGNTIYF.

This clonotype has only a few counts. The CDR3 DNA reads as TGTGCCAGCAGCTTGAGTTTGGGGCATCGCGGGATTTACGAGCAGTACTTC. Protein: CASSLSLGHRGIYEQYF. The rearrangement links TRBV5-6 to TRBJ2-7; tentative D call: TRBD2 (6 bases). This CDR3 spans 17 amino acids. The germline gives CDR1 SGHDT, CDR2 YYEEEE. V lost 1 base, J lost 4 bases, and 21 bases lay in between.

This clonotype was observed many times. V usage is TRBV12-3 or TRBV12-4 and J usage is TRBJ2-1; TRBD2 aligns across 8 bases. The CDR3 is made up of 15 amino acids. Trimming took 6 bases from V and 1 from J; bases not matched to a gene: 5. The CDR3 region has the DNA TGTGCCAGCAGAGAACTAGCGGAGTCCTACAATGAGCAGTTCTTC. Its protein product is CASRELAESYNEQFF.

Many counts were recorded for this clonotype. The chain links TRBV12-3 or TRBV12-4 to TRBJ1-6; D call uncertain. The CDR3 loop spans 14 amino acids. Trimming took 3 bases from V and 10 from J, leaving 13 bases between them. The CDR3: CASSFRRGNSPLHF. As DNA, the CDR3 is TGTGCCAGCAGTTTCCGGAGAGGTAACTCACCCCTCCACTTT.

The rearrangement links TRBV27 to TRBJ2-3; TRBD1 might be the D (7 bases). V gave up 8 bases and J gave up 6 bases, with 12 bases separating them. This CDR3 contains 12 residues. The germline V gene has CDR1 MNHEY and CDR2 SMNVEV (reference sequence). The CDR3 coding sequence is TGTGCCAGCGCTCCAGGGGGGGATACGCAGTATTTT. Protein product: CASAPGGDTQYF.

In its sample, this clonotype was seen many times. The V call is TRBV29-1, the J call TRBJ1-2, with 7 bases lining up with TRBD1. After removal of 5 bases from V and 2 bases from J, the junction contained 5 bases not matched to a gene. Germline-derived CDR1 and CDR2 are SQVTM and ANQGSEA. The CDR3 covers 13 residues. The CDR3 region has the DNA TGCAGCGTTCAAAGGGACAGAAACTATGGCTACACCTTC. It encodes CSVQRDRNYGYTF.

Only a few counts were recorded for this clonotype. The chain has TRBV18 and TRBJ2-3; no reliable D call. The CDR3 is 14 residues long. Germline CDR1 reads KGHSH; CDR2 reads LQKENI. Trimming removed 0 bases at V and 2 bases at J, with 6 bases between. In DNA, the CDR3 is TGTGCCAGCTCACCACCCAGGACCACAGATACGCAGTATTTT. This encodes CASSPPRTTDTQYF.

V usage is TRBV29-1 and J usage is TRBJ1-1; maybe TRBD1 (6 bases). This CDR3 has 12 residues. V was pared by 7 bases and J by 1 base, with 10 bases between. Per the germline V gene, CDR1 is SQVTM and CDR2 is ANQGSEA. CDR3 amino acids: CSAQGANTEAFF. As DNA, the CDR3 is TGCAGCGCACAGGGCGCGAACACTGAAGCTTTCTTT. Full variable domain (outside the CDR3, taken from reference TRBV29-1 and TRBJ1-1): SAVISQKPSRDICQRGTSLTIQCQVDSQVTMMFWYRQQPGQSLTLIATANQGSEATYESGFVIDKFPISRPNLTFSTLTVSNMSPEDSSIYLCSAQGANTEAFFGQGTRLTVV.

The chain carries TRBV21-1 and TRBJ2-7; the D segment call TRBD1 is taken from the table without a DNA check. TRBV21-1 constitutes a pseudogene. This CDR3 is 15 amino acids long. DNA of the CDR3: TGTGCCAGCATCCTGGGGACAGTGTGTTCCTATGAGCAGTACTTC. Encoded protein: CASILGTVCSYEQYF.

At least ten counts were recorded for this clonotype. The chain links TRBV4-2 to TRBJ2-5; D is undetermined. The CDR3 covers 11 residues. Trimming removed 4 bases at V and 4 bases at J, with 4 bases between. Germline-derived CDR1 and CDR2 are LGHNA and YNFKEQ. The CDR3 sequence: CASSRGETQYF. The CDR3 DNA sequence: TGTGCCAGCAGCCGCGGAGAGACCCAGTACTTC.

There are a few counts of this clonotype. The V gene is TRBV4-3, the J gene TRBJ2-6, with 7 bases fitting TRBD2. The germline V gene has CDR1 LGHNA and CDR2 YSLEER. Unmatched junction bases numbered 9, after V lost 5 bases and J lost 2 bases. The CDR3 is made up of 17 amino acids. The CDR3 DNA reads TGCGCCAGCAGCTCCCCAGCGGCGGGGGCTGGGGCCAACGTCCTGACTTTC. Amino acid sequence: CASSSPAAGAGANVLTF.

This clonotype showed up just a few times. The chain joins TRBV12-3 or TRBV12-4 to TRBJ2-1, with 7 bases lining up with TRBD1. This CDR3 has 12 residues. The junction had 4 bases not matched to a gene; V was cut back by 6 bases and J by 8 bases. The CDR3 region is CASSRQGDEQFF. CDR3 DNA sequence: TGTGCCAGCAGCCGTCAGGGGGATGAGCAGTTCTTC.

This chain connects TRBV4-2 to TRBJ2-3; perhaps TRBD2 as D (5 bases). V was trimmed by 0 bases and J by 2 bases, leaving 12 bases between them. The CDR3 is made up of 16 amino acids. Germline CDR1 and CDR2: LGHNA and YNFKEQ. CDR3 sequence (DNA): TGTGCCAGCAGCCAAGACGACCGGGAACACACAGATACGCAGTATTTT. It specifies CASSQDDREHTDTQYF.

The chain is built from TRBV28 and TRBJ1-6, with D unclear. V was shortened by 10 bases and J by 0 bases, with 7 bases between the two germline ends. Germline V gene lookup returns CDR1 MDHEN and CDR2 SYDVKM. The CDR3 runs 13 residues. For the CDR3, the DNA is TGTGCCACGAGTGTCTCCTATAATTCACCCCTCCACTTT. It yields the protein CATSVSYNSPLHF.